This T cell receptor (beta chain) was sequenced for a study of PD-1 blockade in classical Hodgkin lymphoma. Indicated time point: cycle 4 day 1 (C4D1), after less than seven weeks of nivolumab. Relapse after autologous stem cell transplantation occurred in every patient, and brentuximab vedotin exposure varied. The CDR3 consists of 14 residues. Trimming took 5 bases from V and 6 from J; bases not matched to a gene: 6. Per germline, CDR1 SEHNR and CDR2 FQNEAQ (reference sequence). This table comes from immunoSEQ multiplex PCR, and its TCRdb copy is limited to in-frame clones, with some not included. The repertoire holds roughly 46,000 clones, around 76% seen once, with over 9.5% in the top ten.

The sequencing used peripheral blood mononuclear cells (PBMCs), collected before the fourth cycle of nivolumab. The TCR sequence derives from a human donor with classical Hodgkin lymphoma. V gene TRBV7-9 combines with J gene TRBJ2-7, with 11 bases aligning to TRBD1. DNA of the CDR3: TGTGCCAGCAGCCTCCGGGACAGGGGGTCCGAGCAGTACTTC. Its translation is CASSLRDRGSEQYF. The full variable domain, completed using reference TRBV7-9 and TRBJ2-7, is DTGVSQNPRHKITKRGQNVTFRCDPISEHNRLYWYRQTLGQGPEFLTYFQNEAQLEKSRLLSDRFSAERPKGSFSTLEIQRTEQGDSAMYLCASSLRDRGSEQYFGPGTRLTVT.